These 16 T cell receptor beta chains originate from one sample sequenced in a study of T-cell memory formation after mild COVID-19. Each CDR3 protein is one row after TCRdb ran MiXCR on the 5' RACE reads. The sample yields 470,000 or so distinct CDR3 sequences, approximately 25% seen once. The sequencing sample was made of PBMCs or a T cell subset sorted from them (not recorded which). Source of these receptors: an adult woman who had mild COVID-19 (a few samples of this study predate the infection). Cell type and time point are not known.

This sequence joins TRBV5-6 and TRBJ1-2; possible D gene TRBD1, 6 bases. Germline V CDR1 and CDR2: SGHDT, YYEEEE. Deletions cut 4 bases from V and 8 bases from J, with 9 bases between. The CDR3 loop spans 11 amino acids. Here the CDR3 DNA reads TGTGCCAGCAGCACGACAGGCGGCTACACCTTC. Its translation: CASSTTGGYTF.

This clonotype was seen a handful of times. This sequence joins TRBV7-9 and TRBJ2-5, with D possibly being TRBD2 (6 bases). V dropped 1 base and J dropped 2 bases, with 11 bases sitting between them. This CDR3 comprises 15 residues. Germline loops: CDR1 SEHNR, CDR2 FQNEAQ (reference sequence). This CDR3 reads CASSLVGTQQETQYF. The CDR3 nucleotides read TGTGCCAGCAGCTTAGTGGGGACTCAGCAAGAGACCCAGTACTTC.

This clonotype appeared a few times. The V and J genes are TRBV20-1 and TRBJ1-6; D is unclear. CDR3 size: 12 residues. The germline V and J ends were trimmed by 5 bases and 6 bases, with 8 bases remaining between them. Per the germline V gene, CDR1 is DFQATT and CDR2 is SNEGSKA (reference sequence). The CDR3 reads CSALGPNSPLHF. CDR3 in DNA: TGCAGTGCTCTAGGTCCTAATTCACCCCTCCACTTT.

This clonotype was observed a few times. This chain uses TRBV20-1 with TRBJ1-2; D remains unclear. The V end lost 0 bases, the J end lost 4 bases, and 9 bases lay between the germline ends. This CDR3 is built from 13 residues. Germline-derived CDR1 and CDR2 are DFQATT and SNEGSKA (reference sequence). CDR3 nucleotide sequence: TGCAGTGCTAGAGATCTGGATTCCTATGGCTACACCTTC. Its translation is CSARDLDSYGYTF.

This chain joins TRBV18 and TRBJ2-7, with 7 bases identical to TRBD2. Germline lookup yields CDR1 KGHSH and CDR2 LQKENI. The CDR3 extends over 14 amino acids. V lost 2 bases to trimming and J lost 3 bases; unmatched junction nucleotides: 4. CDR3 bases: TGTGCCAGCTCACCAGGTAGGGACTACTACGAGCAGTACTTC. Encoded protein: CASSPGRDYYEQYF.

J is TRBJ2-7 and V is TRBV14; 11 bases align to TRBD1. The CDR3 runs to 14 residues. Losses at the gene ends were 3 bases for V and 7 bases for J; bases not matched to a gene: 5. Germline V gene lookup returns CDR1 SGHDN and CDR2 FVKESK. CDR3 nucleotides: TGTGCCAGCAGCCAGGACAGGGGGCGGTGGGAGCAGTACTTC. It specifies CASSQDRGRWEQYF.

The rearrangement uses TRBV7-9 and TRBJ2-5; D might be TRBD2 (6 bases). Germline lookup yields CDR1 SEHNR and CDR2 FQNEAQ (reference sequence). V gave up 6 bases and J gave up 5 bases, with 16 bases separating them. The CDR3 consists of 14 residues. CDR3 in DNA: TGTGCCAGCAGATACGGCGGGGAGAAGGAGACCCAGTACTTC. Translation: CASRYGGEKETQYF.

Ten or more counts support this clonotype. The chain joins TRBV5-1 to TRBJ1-1; D is undetermined. V shed 0 bases and J shed 0 bases, with 6 bases lying between them. The germline V gene encodes CDR1 SGHRS and CDR2 YFSETQ. The CDR3 sequence is 14 residues long. CDR3 loop: CASSLGTMNTEAFF. Written as DNA, the CDR3 is TGCGCCAGCAGCTTGGGGACGATGAACACTGAAGCTTTCTTT.

CDR3: CATSDLTTTNEQFF. In DNA, the CDR3 is TGTGCCACCAGTGATTTAACGACTACCAATGAGCAGTTCTTC. The rearrangement joins TRBV24-1 to TRBJ2-1; D possibly corresponds to TRBD2 (5 bases). From germline, CDR1 is KGHDR and CDR2 SFDVKD. This CDR3 region has 14 residues. Trimming left V 1 base short and J 6 bases short, with 9 bases between.

V gene TRBV19 combines with J gene TRBJ2-3, with TRBD2 matching 10 bases. The CDR3 contains 15 residues. Looked up from germline, CDR1 is LNHDA and CDR2 is SQIVND (reference sequence). V was pared by 6 bases and J by 7 bases, with 10 bases of the junction left unmatched. This chain's CDR3 is CASSTKAGGPHTQYF. CDR3 DNA: TGTGCCAGTAGCACCAAAGCGGGGGGGCCTCATACGCAGTATTTT.

The chain joins TRBV2 to TRBJ1-4, with 7 nucleotides matching TRBD1. V shed 6 bases, J shed 4 bases, and the junction held 5 bases outside the gene matches. Germline lookup yields CDR1 SNHLY and CDR2 FYNNEI. The CDR3 runs 14 residues. For the CDR3, the DNA is TGTGCCAGCAGGAAGGGACAGCGTAATGAAAAACTGTTTTTT. This gives the protein CASRKGQRNEKLFF.

The chain links TRBV30 to TRBJ1-3; D call uncertain. V dropped 2 bases and J dropped 3 bases, with 2 bases sitting between them. The CDR3 length is 11 residues. Per the germline V gene, CDR1 is GTSNPN and CDR2 is SVGIG (reference sequence). CDR3 DNA sequence: TGTGCCTGGAGTCATGGAAACACCATATATTTT. Translation: CAWSHGNTIYF.

CDR3 sequence (DNA): TGTGCCAGTAGTATAGACTTGGGGCAGGGAAGTGGCTACACCTTC. Encoded protein: CASSIDLGQGSGYTF. This chain links TRBV19 with TRBJ1-2, with D possibly TRBD1 on 5 matching bases. The CDR3 extends over 15 amino acids. Trimming left V 0 bases short and J 7 bases short, with 15 bases between. Germline CDR1 reads LNHDA; CDR2 reads SQIVND (reference sequence).

This rearrangement joins TRBV5-5 to TRBJ2-6; D not resolved. The CDR3 spans 17 residues. CDR1 and CDR2 (germline): SGHKS, YYEKEE (reference sequence). Trimming took off 0 bases at V and 0 bases at J, with 10 bases between the two ends. The CDR3 sequence is CASSLEGRVSGANVLTF. CDR3 DNA sequence: TGTGCCAGCAGCTTGGAGGGCAGAGTCTCTGGGGCCAACGTCCTGACTTTC.

The rearrangement links TRBV6-2 or TRBV6-3 to TRBJ1-1; tentative D call: TRBD1 (6 bases). Germline V gene lookup returns CDR1 MNHEY and CDR2 SVGEGT. The germline V and J ends were trimmed by 4 bases and 7 bases, with 16 bases remaining between them. This CDR3 is 14 amino acids long. As DNA, the CDR3 is TGTGCCAGCAGTTCGACATTGGGACACCTTGAAGCTTTCTTT. Protein sequence: CASSSTLGHLEAFF.

This clonotype has a handful of counts. The chain's CDR3 is CSVEGRGKTDTQYF. CDR3 DNA: TGCAGCGTTGAAGGCCGAGGGAAAACAGATACGCAGTATTTT. This sequence joins TRBV29-1 and TRBJ2-3; D possibly corresponds to TRBD2 (5 bases). Trimming left V 1 base short and J 3 bases short, with 11 bases between. Germline loops: CDR1 SQVTM, CDR2 ANQGSEA. This CDR3 has 14 amino acids.